The T cell receptor (beta chain) described here comes from a study of T cell repertoires in cytomegalovirus infection. At the level of the study: Indicated by public TCR beta signatures were CMV infection and matching HLA type.

This clonotype was observed many times. Its specificity is unknown. TCRdb called the reads again in MiXCR, with one record for every CDR3 protein. The table records about 360,000 distinct CDR3 sequences, 15% to 20% of them present only once. Study-wide results and limits: Identification of carriers of CMV plus the relevant HLA was performed using cumulative public TCR beta family frequency. In two of eight donors, the top clonotype was HLA-C-restricted CMV-specific.

Sequences were obtained from PBMCs. This TCR derives from a human donor in good health (CMV status not recorded). Some clones in this sample may be carry-over from other donors' samples.

The CDR3 reads CASSFTGDTQYF. CDR3 bases: TGTGCCAGCAGCTTCACAGGGGATACGCAGTATTTT. V gene TRBV7-2 combines with J gene TRBJ2-3; D may be TRBD1 (6 bases). CDR1 and CDR2 from the germline V gene are SGHTA and FQGNSA. The ends were cut back, 3 bases at V and 6 bases at J, with 7 bases in the middle. This CDR3 spans 12 amino acids.